The 27 T cell receptor beta chains given below trace back to one sample, sequenced in a study of blood T cell repertoires in COVID-19. Repertoires were generated with immunoSEQ multiplex PCR, while TCRdb's copy carries only in-frame clones and drops some. The sample has under 250,000 clones; around nine tenths are singletons. The specimen sequenced was peripheral blood. These TCRs come from an elderly man with acute or convalescent COVID-19.

The chain is built from TRBV5-1 and TRBJ1-1, with TRBD1 identical over 8 bases. This CDR3 spans 15 amino acids. Germline values: CDR1 SGHRS, CDR2 YFSETQ. With 1 base clipped from V and 0 bases from J, the junction kept 2 bases outside the gene matches. This chain's CDR3 is CASSLNRGVNTEAFF. The CDR3 bases are TGCGCCAGCAGCTTGAACAGGGGGGTGAACACTGAAGCTTTCTTT.

V and J are TRBV5-6 and TRBJ1-1; TRBD1 matches at 8 bases. CDR1 is SGHDT and CDR2 is YYEEEE in the germline V gene. V shed 5 bases and J 0 bases; nucleotides not matched to a gene: 6. This CDR3 comprises 15 residues. The CDR3 protein is CASRLLTGVNTEAFF. The CDR3, as DNA: TGTGCCAGCAGGTTATTGACAGGGGTGAACACTGAAGCTTTCTTT.

This chain joins TRBV11-2 and TRBJ2-1, with TRBD1 identical over 8 bases. Trimming removed 2 bases from V and 7 bases from J; junction bases left unmatched: 1. This CDR3 comprises 13 residues. Germline CDR1 is SGHAT and CDR2 is FQNNGV. CDR3: CASSLNRGNEQFF. The CDR3 DNA sequence: TGTGCCAGCAGCTTAAACAGGGGGAATGAGCAGTTCTTC.

The gene calls are TRBV25-1 and TRBJ1-2, with D unresolved. The germline V gene has CDR1 MGHDK and CDR2 SYGVNS. The CDR3 runs 12 residues. The V end was cut by 0 bases, the J end by 8 bases, with 7 bases between. The DNA of the CDR3 is TGTGCCAGCAGTGAATACAGTCACGGCTACACCTTC. It specifies CASSEYSHGYTF.

This clone was detected a few times. This rearrangement joins TRBV12-3 or TRBV12-4 to TRBJ2-3, with D possibly matching TRBD1 (6 bases). The V end was cut by 1 base, the J end by 14 bases, with 16 bases between. CDR3 size: 13 residues. The chain's CDR3 is CASSLEGGSSWYF. CDR3 sequence (DNA): TGTGCCAGCAGTTTAGAAGGGGGATCCTCGTGGTATTTT.

V gene TRBV19 combines with J gene TRBJ1-1; D gene unclear. The CDR3 totals 18 residues. V lost 0 bases, J lost 4 bases, and 21 bases lay in between. The germline CDR1 and CDR2 sequences are LNHDA and SQIVND (reference sequence). Here the CDR3 reads CASSIERVGLRKSTEAFF. CDR3 coding DNA: TGTGCCAGTAGTATAGAACGGGTGGGTCTGAGGAAGAGCACTGAAGCTTTCTTT.

The chain has TRBV27 and TRBJ1-4; TRBD1 matches 9 bases. This CDR3 is built from 14 residues. CDR1 and CDR2 from the germline V gene are MNHEY and SMNVEV (reference sequence). The J segment lost 7 bases and the V segment lost 6 bases, leaving 6 bases of the junction unmatched. CDR3 residues: CASSSGTGSEKLFF. CDR3 DNA sequence: TGTGCCAGCAGCTCCGGGACAGGGTCTGAAAAACTGTTTTTT.

V is TRBV19 and J is TRBJ1-5; a weak D match, TRBD1 (6 bases). CDR3 length: 15 amino acids. Looked up from germline, CDR1 is LNHDA and CDR2 is SQIVND (reference sequence). Trimming cost V 2 bases and J 4 bases, with 12 bases left between them. The CDR3 protein is CASSIRTDRNQPQHF. The CDR3 DNA sequence: TGTGCCAGTAGTATACGGACAGACCGTAATCAGCCCCAGCATTTT.

The rearrangement uses TRBV27 and TRBJ2-3, with 8 nucleotides matching TRBD1. The CDR3 length is 15 residues. Germline CDR1 reads MNHEY; CDR2 reads SMNVEV (reference sequence). Trimming at V came to 5 bases and at J to 3 bases, leaving 7 bases not matched to a gene. The CDR3: CASSQDRAWTDTQYF. CDR3 coding DNA: TGTGCCAGCAGTCAGGACAGGGCTTGGACAGATACGCAGTATTTT.

The chain is built from TRBV19 and TRBJ1-4; D not certain. CDR3 size: 14 residues. With 3 bases removed from V and 6 bases from J, the gap between germline ends came to 11 bases. Germline V gene data show CDR1 as LNHDA and CDR2 as SQIVND (reference sequence). CDR3 nucleotides: TGTGCCAGTAGTATCGGCAGGTCAGATGAAAAACTGTTTTTT. Translation gives CASSIGRSDEKLFF.

CDR3 nucleotides: TGTGCCAGTAGTCCTTGGGGGGGCGCCTACAATGAGCAGTTCTTC. As protein: CASSPWGGAYNEQFF. The J gene is TRBJ2-1, the V gene TRBV19; TRBD2 might be the D (7 bases). Germline V gene lookup returns CDR1 LNHDA and CDR2 SQIVND (reference sequence). The V end lost 5 bases, the J end lost 2 bases, and 13 bases lay between the germline ends. The CDR3 loop spans 15 amino acids.

The chain couples TRBV19 to TRBJ2-7, with 9 bases fitting TRBD1. This CDR3 contains 17 residues. CDR1 is LNHDA, CDR2 SQIVND, per germline (reference sequence). After removal of 3 bases from V and 0 bases from J, the junction contained 9 bases not matched to a gene. The CDR3 region has the DNA TGTGCCAGTAGTATGAAAGGACAGGGGTCCTTCTCCTACGAGCAGTACTTC. Its protein is CASSMKGQGSFSYEQYF.

V usage is TRBV2 and J usage is TRBJ1-2; D is perhaps TRBD1 (5 bases). The CDR3 runs to 14 residues. CDR1 and CDR2 (germline): SNHLY, FYNNEI. Trimming cost V 5 bases and J 5 bases, with 15 bases left between them. This CDR3 is CASSPGLTLYGYTF. For the CDR3, the DNA is TGTGCCAGCAGTCCGGGACTGACGCTTTATGGCTACACCTTC.

This chain connects TRBV6-5 to TRBJ2-1, with TRBD1 as a possible D gene (5 bases). The CDR3 loop spans 14 amino acids. V was cut by 7 bases and J by 0 bases, with 10 bases left in between. Germline V gene data show CDR1 as MNHEY and CDR2 as SVGAGI. The CDR3 here is CASIQTASYNEQFF. The CDR3 nucleotides read TGTGCCAGCATTCAGACAGCCTCCTACAATGAGCAGTTCTTC.

On this clone: The same CDR3 arises from other DNA sequences in this sample as well. This sequence joins TRBV6-5 and TRBJ1-2; TRBD1 might be the D (6 bases). This CDR3 spans 13 amino acids. Germline CDR1 reads MNHEY; CDR2 reads SVGAGI. V lost 5 bases and J lost 2, with 9 bases in between. This CDR3 is CASSTTGNYGYTF. The CDR3, as DNA: TGTGCCAGCAGTACCACAGGGAACTATGGCTACACCTTC.

This sequence joins TRBV19 and TRBJ2-5, with 11 nucleotides matching TRBD2. The length of the CDR3 is 16 residues. The junction had 9 bases not matched to a gene; V was cut back by 5 bases and J by 4 bases. Germline lookup yields CDR1 LNHDA and CDR2 SQIVND (reference sequence). The CDR3 DNA reads as TGTGCCAGTAGTGTCTTAGCGGGGGGGCTTAGAGAGACCCAGTACTTC. This codes for CASSVLAGGLRETQYF.

The V and J genes are TRBV18 and TRBJ1-1; 10 bases fit TRBD1. CDR1 is KGHSH, CDR2 LQKENI, per germline. This CDR3 has 16 residues. The trim removed 2 bases at V and 0 bases at J, leaving 3 bases unmatched. The CDR3 DNA is TGTGCCAGCTCACCAGACAGGGGGCCAATGAACACTGAAGCTTTCTTT. This translates into CASSPDRGPMNTEAFF.

This clone was counted once. The chain recombines TRBV3-1 (or the pseudogene TRBV3-2) with TRBJ1-1; maybe TRBD1 (6 bases). The CDR3 runs 16 residues. Germline lookup yields CDR1 LGHDT and CDR2 YNNKEL (reference sequence). The V end was cut by 1 base, the J end by 0 bases, with 12 bases between. CDR3 DNA sequence: TGTGCCAGCAGCCAAGCTCACAGGGCCATGAACACTGAAGCTTTCTTT. Protein: CASSQAHRAMNTEAFF.

The chain links TRBV7-3 to TRBJ2-4; 7 bases are shared with TRBD2. CDR3 length: 13 residues. CDR1 is SGHTA and CDR2 is FQGTGA in the germline V gene. J was trimmed by 8 bases and V by 5 bases; bases with no gene match: 6. Here the CDR3 DNA reads TGTGCCAGCAGCCCTCAGGGAGGGGACATTCAGTACTTC. Protein: CASSPQGGDIQYF.

The V gene is TRBV6-6, the J gene TRBJ1-1, with 7 nucleotides matching TRBD1. Germline-derived CDR1 and CDR2 are MNHNY and SVGAGI (reference sequence). The V gene end was trimmed by 6 bases and the J gene end by 3 bases; junction bases not matched to a gene: 7. The CDR3 totals 14 residues. The CDR3 loop reads CASSRTGADTEAFF. CDR3 sequence (DNA): TGTGCCAGCAGCCGCACAGGGGCTGACACTGAAGCTTTCTTT.

V gene TRBV25-1 combines with J gene TRBJ1-2; D is possibly TRBD1 (5 bases). V was pared by 6 bases and J by 7 bases, with 18 bases between. Germline V gene data show CDR1 as MGHDK and CDR2 as SYGVNS. This CDR3 is 14 amino acids long. The CDR3, as DNA: TGTGCCAGCAGCCCGACAAGGGGCCCGTCTGGCTACACCTTC. It specifies CASSPTRGPSGYTF.

The V call is TRBV9, the J call TRBJ1-1; perhaps TRBD1 as D (5 bases). The CDR3 has 14 amino acids. From germline, CDR1 is SGDLS and CDR2 YYNGEE. V lost 4 bases and J lost 5, with 15 bases in between. The CDR3 sequence: CASSRSGLGTEAFF. CDR3 sequence (DNA): TGTGCCAGCAGCCGCTCAGGGTTGGGTACTGAAGCTTTCTTT.

The chain has TRBV19 and TRBJ2-7; the match to TRBD2 covers 8 bases. The junction had 12 bases not matched to a gene; V was cut back by 7 bases and J by 4 bases. CDR1 is LNHDA and CDR2 is SQIVND in the germline V gene (reference sequence). The CDR3 contains 15 residues. In DNA, the CDR3 is TGTGCCAGTACCTTTAGCGGGAATGGCAAGTACGAGCAGTACTTC. As protein: CASTFSGNGKYEQYF.

The V call is TRBV18, the J call TRBJ2-7; D possibly corresponds to TRBD2 (5 bases). Germline assignment: CDR1 KGHSH and CDR2 LQKENI. V gave up 6 bases and J gave up 0 bases, with 9 bases separating them. CDR3 length equals 13 residues. The DNA of the CDR3 is TGTGCCAGCTCTCCCGGGATCTCCTACGAGCAGTACTTC. Its protein is CASSPGISYEQYF. The entire variable domain, with the rest obtained from reference TRBV18 and TRBJ2-7, is as follows: NAGVMQNPRHLVRRRGQEARLRCSPMKGHSHVYWYRQLPEEGLKFMVYLQKENIIDESGMPKERFSAEFPKEGPSILRIQQVVRGDSAAYFCASSPGISYEQYFGPGTRLTVT.

The chain employs TRBV7-2 and TRBJ2-1, with 12 nucleotides matching TRBD2. Germline loops: CDR1 SGHTA, CDR2 FQGNSA. Trimming cost V 5 bases and J 9 bases; bases outside gene matches: 11. The CDR3 runs 16 residues. The CDR3, as DNA: TGTGCCAGCAGCGACCGTGCTAGCGGGGGGGCCTTTGAGCAGTTCTTC. It yields the protein CASSDRASGGAFEQFF. Combining the CDR3 with reference TRBV7-2 and TRBJ2-1 gives the whole variable domain GAGVSQSPSNKVTEKGKDVELRCDPISGHTALYWYRQSLGQGLEFLIYFQGNSAPDKSGLPSDRFSAERTGGSVSTLTIQRTQQEDSAVYLCASSDRASGGAFEQFFGPGTRLTVL.

The chain uses TRBV27 and TRBJ1-2, with TRBD1 matching 8 bases. The CDR3 is 13 residues long. Germline CDR1 and CDR2: MNHEY and SMNVEV (reference sequence). J was trimmed by 6 bases and V by 4 bases; bases with no gene match: 4. The CDR3 is CASSWTGNNGYTF. The CDR3 DNA follows: TGTGCCAGCAGTTGGACAGGGAATAATGGCTACACCTTC.

This chain connects TRBV19 to TRBJ1-1; D might be TRBD1 (5 bases). V lost 3 bases, J lost 1 base, and 15 bases lay in between. Germline CDR1 reads LNHDA; CDR2 reads SQIVND (reference sequence). The CDR3 has 16 residues. CDR3 DNA sequence: TGTGCCAGTAGTATTGGGGCAGGGTCGCCGAACACTGAAGCTTTCTTT. It is translated as CASSIGAGSPNTEAFF.